The TCR beta chain under discussion was sequenced for a study of cytomegalovirus exposure and HLA in healthy donors (dated 2017 in TCRdb). With respect to the entire study: An earlier analysis of roughly 500 of the donors reported 276 Gb of sequence data and around 120 million unique TCR beta sequences from around 200 million T cells. HLA typing included class I and class II loci at four-digit resolution. The later analysis used no new phenotypic data to find candidate immune exposures, relying instead on TCR beta sequences and their occurrence across donors. The number of donors typed differed by locus, with about 629-640 for A, B, C, DRB1 and DQB1, roughly 520 for DQA1, approximately 580 for DPA1, and around 430 for DPB1. Genome-wide SNP genotypes for about 60% of the 666 donors were used in a later genetic analysis, which treated that subset as a discovery cohort. All discovery cohort repertoires had been generated on a single sequencing platform. To decide whether each TCR beta V gene segment behaved as functional or pseudogenic, an earlier analysis of some 600 of the donors relied on high-throughput TCR beta sequencing. A later analysis re-examined previously published TCR beta repertoires from 500 to 700 donors and added high-resolution HLA genotyping to investigate patterns of TCR occurrence. About five DR-DQ haplotypes were handled as single units for association and clustering, since linkage in the cohort was strong. The study aimed to test whether cataloging public T cell receptors could reveal signatures of past pathogen exposure. Among approximately 370 genotyped donors of the cohort, an average of approximately 240,000 unique TCR beta nucleotide sequences was sequenced per donor, of which about 19% were non-productive. Along with the roughly 710-subject first cohort, a separate validation cohort of 120 different subjects was used. Using immunosequencing, the study profiled T cell repertoires from 550 to 750 subjects and related those repertoires to cytomegalovirus serostatus. Donor age, sex, ethnicity and CMV serostatus were compiled together with the repertoire data. Of the roughly 400 genotyped donors, approximately 83% fell in the genetic ancestry cluster associated with self-reported Caucasian donors. High-throughput TCR immunosequencing, statistical association of individual TCRs with disease status, and machine learning were combined to predict cytomegalovirus infection status. An early release that covered several hundred HLA-typed donors contained around 300 gigabases of sequencing data and 75 million to 100 million unique TCR sequences. Broad study findings and their caveats: According to a later analysis, parvovirus B19, influenza, CMV and Epstein-Barr virus appeared linked to several top co-occurrence clusters. The study gave a list of roughly 150 TCR beta chains associated with cytomegalovirus. Specific HLA alleles were associated with roughly 17,000 TCR beta sequences at a false discovery rate of 0.05 in a later analysis. A further reported finding was that TCR beta sequences accurately predicted the HLA-A and HLA-B alleles for most subjects in the first cohort. Some IMGT-functional V segments, including TRBV6-2 and TRBV6-3, could not be distinguished by the 87-base-pair reads and were therefore excluded. Three of the identified cytomegalovirus-associated TCR beta chains were confirmed in vitro to be specific for cytomegalovirus antigens. In a later analysis, the rate of TCR association differed among HLA loci, with DRB1 alleles having the most associated TCRs and HLA-C alleles having the fewest. The authors suggested that the approach could potentially be generalized to other disease states and immunological phenotypes. Because counts were too low, roughly 18 rarely observed V segments, including chromosome 9 orphons, were left out of the earlier analysis of 500 to 750 of the donors. Because HLA typing was unavailable for some donors at each locus, only the typed subset was used in association tests. In a later genetic analysis, fewer N-insertions in productive TCRs were reported among donors in an Asian-associated ancestry cluster than the roughly 700-donor mean. An earlier analysis of around 600 of the donors showed that most TCR beta V segments appeared in productive rearrangements either about 90% or about 30% of the time, which broadly matched IMGT annotations. Most CMV-associated TCR beta chains appeared to be HLA-restricted in a later analysis, and the HLA associations seemed to be driven largely by CMV exposure. Strong co-occurrence of HLA alleles, especially DR and DQ, made assigning TCR associations to individual alleles difficult. The only immune exposure information available for the cohort was CMV serostatus. Sequencing depth was assumed to be roughly uniform across donors in the presence/absence analyses, though that assumption may not hold. Linkage disequilibrium might explain the correlated functional status among segregating V segments, but an unknown experimental factor could not be excluded. A cluster of highly shared sequence variants was judged likely to represent a technical artifact of the sequencing pipeline. While some public TCRs were present in many individuals, most TCR sequences turned up only very rarely across donors. An association between a missense DCLRE1C variant and V-gene and J-gene trimming of TCR beta chains was found in a later genetic analysis and replicated in an independent cohort. A later analysis found that HLA-associated TCR beta chains were more clonally expanded and had lower generation probabilities than equally common non-associated chains. Only TCR beta chains were sequenced in this cohort, and the absence of alpha or paired-chain data limited detectable features. Cytomegalovirus status was reported to be diagnosed by the classifier with high specificity and sensitivity in both the original and validation cohorts.

About this clone: What antigen it recognizes has not been identified. Base qualities are not recorded, but no much larger clone differs from it by a single base.

Trimming costs V 3 bases and J 1 base, and their ends lie 9 bases apart. For CDR1 and CDR2, the germline V gene (reference sequence) lists LNHDA and SQIVND. From cysteine to phenylalanine, the CDR3 is 14 amino acids long. The read is trimmed to its CDR3 DNA, 42 bases read in frame from base 1. Library method: the immunoSEQ multiplex PCR assay. For the multiplex PCR, a mixture combining 60 forward primers for TCR Vbeta segments and 13 reverse primers for TCR Jbeta segments was used. A multiplex PCR assay on genomic DNA amplified the CDR3 region of rearranged TCR beta genes. The Illumina HiSeq System was used to sequence the amplified TCR beta libraries as 87-base-pair reads. For the original study's pipeline: Across the 670 or so repertoires, a later analysis counted some 80 million unique TCR beta chains, 8.5 million to 12 million of which were shared by at least two donors. Raw reads were error-corrected and collapsed into unique sequences by a nearest-neighbor algorithm in which closely related sequences were merged to remove PCR and sequencing errors. V, D and J gene segments were assigned by aligning CDR3 sequences to IMGT reference sequences. For a sequence to be retained, a match of at least six nucleotides was required to both a V gene segment and a J gene segment. A rearrangement counted as productive if the CDR3 had no stop codons and remained in frame with V and J, and every other rearrangement counted as non-productive. Following IMGT convention, CDR3 was defined as the stretch from the second conserved V-encoded cysteine to the conserved J-encoded phenylalanine. Sequences without an unambiguous match to a single V gene segment were excluded from the earlier analysis of about 600 of the donors. An earlier analysis of several hundred of the donors called V segments functional above 56.7% productive rearrangements and segregating when the between-donor standard deviation exceeded 5%. A statistical classification framework was built to diagnose cytomegalovirus status from the catalog of TCR beta chain sequences. A later analysis assigned V and J genes by comparing TCR nucleotide sequences with IMGT/GENE-DB human TR gene sequences. In a later analysis, CDR3 sequences and most-parsimonious VDJ recombination scenarios were assigned using the TCRdist pipeline. In a later analysis, each TCR beta chain was defined by its CDR3 amino acid sequence together with its V-gene family, and reads lacking a unique V-gene family were excluded. In a later analysis, a few hundred highly shared, low-generation-probability nucleotide sequences were removed to address suspected cross-contamination and a sequencing artifact. A later analysis calculated a clonal expansion index for each public chain from normalized within-repertoire ranks of inferred template counts. In a later analysis, generation probabilities were computed using a VDJ recombination model fitted to out-of-frame rearrangements, and the results were checked against IGoR. A later analysis scored TCR-TCR, TCR-HLA and TCR-CMV co-occurrence with hypergeometric tests, applying a repertoire-size bias correction to TCR pairs. False discovery rates were estimated in a later analysis by permuting HLA or CMV assignments 20 times. A later analysis grouped co-occurring TCRs with DBSCAN, adding TCRdist sequence similarity when clustering within HLA-allele-positive subsets. Repertoires with fewer than 30,000 or more than 120,000 public chains, plus five repertoires with anomalous nucleotide sharing, were excluded from co-occurrence clustering. The table comes from immuneACCESS by way of TCRdb, which keeps in-frame sequences with V and J called. Part of the clones is missing from these tables; in studies checked, under half for an unresolved V gene and the rest for unknown reasons. From that table come the V and J calls and clone size; the DNA was used to work out D and trimming. This sample lists about 160,000 clones; around 80% were detected once. 8% to 10% of the sample goes to the ten largest clones.

The cohort consisted of 600 to 750 healthy bone marrow donors. All cohort members were sampled while nominally healthy, although unrecorded immune exposures were likely present. The donor tested CMV seropositive and was one of the 289 seropositive cohort members. A peripheral blood sample was provided by each donor, and peripheral blood mononuclear cells were used for TCR beta sequencing. The Qiagen DNeasy Blood Extraction Kit was used to extract genomic DNA from the blood cell samples. This chain joins TRBV19 to TRBJ2-5, with TRBD1 as a weak D call on 6 bases. Sequences were obtained from PBMCs. This TCR came from a male donor in good health and CMV-seropositive. The DNA is TGTGCCAGTAGTATTACAGGGCTCCAAGAGACCCAGTACTTC. The encoded protein is CASSITGLQETQYF.